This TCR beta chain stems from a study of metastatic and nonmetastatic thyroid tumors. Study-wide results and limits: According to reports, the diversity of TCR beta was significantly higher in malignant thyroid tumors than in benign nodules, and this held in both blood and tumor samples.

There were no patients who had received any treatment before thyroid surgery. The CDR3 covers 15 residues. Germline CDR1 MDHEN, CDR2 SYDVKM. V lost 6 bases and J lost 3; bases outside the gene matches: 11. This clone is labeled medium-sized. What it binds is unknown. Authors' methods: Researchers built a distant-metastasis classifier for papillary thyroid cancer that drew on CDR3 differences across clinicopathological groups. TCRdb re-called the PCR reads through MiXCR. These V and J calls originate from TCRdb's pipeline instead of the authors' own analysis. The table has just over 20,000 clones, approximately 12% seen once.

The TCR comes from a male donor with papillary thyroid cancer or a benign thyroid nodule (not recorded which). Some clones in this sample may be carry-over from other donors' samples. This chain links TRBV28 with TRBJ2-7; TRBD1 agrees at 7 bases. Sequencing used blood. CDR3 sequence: CASRLRQGHYYEQYF. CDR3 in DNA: TGTGCCAGCAGACTCAGACAGGGACATTACTACGAGCAGTACTTC. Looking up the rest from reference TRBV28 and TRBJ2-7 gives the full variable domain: DVKVTQSSRYLVKRTGEKVFLECVQDMDHENMFWYRQDPGLGLRLIYFSYDVKMKEKGDIPEGYSVSREKKERFSLILESASTNQTSMYLCASRLRQGHYYEQYFGPGTRLTVT.